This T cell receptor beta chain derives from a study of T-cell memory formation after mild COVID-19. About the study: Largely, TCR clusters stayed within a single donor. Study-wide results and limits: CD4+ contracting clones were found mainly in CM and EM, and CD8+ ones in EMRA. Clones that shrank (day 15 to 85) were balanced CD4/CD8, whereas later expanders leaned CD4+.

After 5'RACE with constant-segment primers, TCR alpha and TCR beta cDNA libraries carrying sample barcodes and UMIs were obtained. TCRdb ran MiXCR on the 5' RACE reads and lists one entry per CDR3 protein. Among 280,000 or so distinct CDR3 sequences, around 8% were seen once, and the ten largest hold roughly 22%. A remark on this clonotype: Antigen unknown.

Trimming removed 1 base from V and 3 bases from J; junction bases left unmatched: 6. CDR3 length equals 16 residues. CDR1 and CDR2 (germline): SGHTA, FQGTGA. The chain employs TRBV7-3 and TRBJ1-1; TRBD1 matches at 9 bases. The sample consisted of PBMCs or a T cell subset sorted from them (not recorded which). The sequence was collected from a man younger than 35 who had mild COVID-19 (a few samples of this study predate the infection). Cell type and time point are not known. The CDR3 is CASSLNNRGRDTEAFF. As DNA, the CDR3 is TGTGCCAGCAGCTTAAATAACAGGGGGCGCGACACTGAAGCTTTCTTT.